This record looks at one TCR beta chain sequence and its context. This clonotype was picked up a small number of times. Which antigen it targets is not known. Per-nucleotide qualities are absent, and no much larger clonotype sits a single base away. What the treatment or condition label conveys for this sample: live attenuated yellow fever vaccine strain. At each blood-draw timepoint, two biological replicates of bulk PBMCs were obtained. A standard Ficoll-Paque protocol was used to isolate PBMCs from peripheral blood. TriZol was used to extract RNA from bulk PBMCs, CD4 and CD8 fractions, and dextramer-positive and dextramer-negative fractions. These data are taken from a study of T cells after yellow fever vaccination (dated by TCRdb to the late 2010s). Looking at the study overall: The SMART-Seq v4 Ultra Low Input RNA kit was used to prepare libraries from fractions with low cell numbers. Bulk TCR alpha and beta repertoires were sequenced longitudinally to track T-cell clones before and after primary and booster YFV17D yellow fever vaccination. Two healthy male donors, one aged 18 to 29 and one aged 30 to 40 years, were included in the cohort. Bulk PBMC replicates and cell subsets were isolated from blood drawn at multiple timepoints before and after both primary and secondary immunization. Broad study findings and their caveats: Computational filtering was required because FACS-sorted repertoires could contain abundant contaminating clonotypes from the bulk population. A small fraction of clonotypes showed up in both the CD4 and CD8 compartments, probably as a result of convergent recombination. Most clones expanded after primary vaccination were re-detected after the booster (almost 97% of CD4 and approximately 89% of CD8), suggesting broad memory maintenance. Because only a couple of donors were included in the study, the extent to which the findings can be generalized is limited. The secondary T-cell response was found to be weaker but faster than the primary response, with a peak reached on day 5 rather than on day 15.

TCR cDNA was synthesized by 5'RACE template switching, through which a universal primer site and unique molecular identifiers were introduced. cDNA synthesis was primed from both the TCR alpha and TCR beta constant segments. Library amplification used two PCR steps, and the second PCR step added sample barcodes and sequencing adapters. Sequencing of libraries was performed on Illumina HiSeq 2500 (2x100 bp) or NovaSeq (2x150 bp). As for the original processing: Reads were demultiplexed and collapsed into UMI consensus sequences with MIGEC, and V(D)J alignment was performed with MiXCR. Vaccine-responding clonotypes were defined with edgeR using replicate PBMC samples, requiring FDR below 0.01 and a log2 fold change above 5 up to day 15. Bulk clonotypes were assigned CD4 or CD8 identity according to which sequenced CD4 or CD8 repertoire held them at higher abundance. TCRdb applied fastp at Q25 and MiXCR to the public reads, then kept only in-frame beta chains. Each CDR3 protein appears once, grouped with its most common genes and DNA. The V and J calls reflect TCRdb's pipeline rather than the authors' work. The sample table shows hundreds of thousands of distinct CDR3 sequences, and over 15% are seen once. The ten largest clones represent 13% to 15% of the sample.

The CDR3, cysteine through phenylalanine, is 13 amino acids long. The DNA shown is the 39-base CDR3, in frame from base 1. CDR1 and CDR2 (MNHEY, SMNVEV) derive from the germline V gene (reference sequence). Trimming costs V 6 bases and J 3 bases, and their ends lie 11 bases apart. This TCR came from a young man who received the YFV17D yellow fever vaccine. In this chain, TRBV27 is recombined with TRBJ2-5; the D gene is tentatively TRBD1 or TRBD2, each matching 5 bases. Sequences were derived from PBMCs, sampled 15 days after the yellow fever booster vaccination. At the DNA level, the sequence is TGTGCCAGCAGAAAATTGGGGGAAGAGACCCAGTACTTC. Its protein reads: CASRKLGEETQYF.